This T cell receptor (beta chain) is from a study of breast tumors, draining lymph nodes, adjacent tissues. Study-wide findings and caveats: Tumor TCR diversity was below lymph nodes but above nontumor tissue. Tumor and nontumor repertoires were significantly more similar in luminal-like than in basal-like breast cancer. That most tumor T cells come from lymph nodes remained unproven. Data fit most tumor T cells coming from lymph node, expanding in tumor.

At least ten counts were recorded for this clonotype. Its antigen remains unknown. CDR1 and CDR2 (germline): MNHNS, SASEGT. V was shortened by 6 bases and J by 0 bases, with 8 bases between the two germline ends. This CDR3 spans 14 amino acids. From the multiplex PCR reads, TCRdb called clonotypes with MiXCR, one entry per CDR3 protein. The repertoire holds tens of thousands of distinct CDR3 sequences, with roughly 24% as singletons. What was sequenced was breast tumor tissue. The chain is built from TRBV6-1 and TRBJ1-4; no clear D gene. The receptor comes from a female donor with breast cancer. Some clones in this sample may be carry-over from other donors' samples. DNA for the CDR3: TGTGCCAGCAGCCCGGTCGCAACTAATGAAAAACTGTTTTTT. It encodes CASSPVATNEKLFF.